The 22 T cell receptor beta chains below were found in one sample sequenced in a study of CD8 T cells in Susac syndrome. When the RNA was reverse transcribed, random hexamers were used with an input of roughly 0.45 to 1 ug. TCRdb re-analysed the immunoSEQ multiplex PCR reads in MiXCR, keeping a single row per CDR3 protein. The table includes about 140,000 distinct CDR3 sequences, roughly 95% detected once. The sequenced sample consisted of CD4+ T cells from PBMCs. Receptors originate from a human donor in good health.

CDR3 residues: CSANQRDEQFF. The CDR3 DNA reads TGCAGTGCTAACCAGCGAGATGAGCAGTTCTTC. This chain links TRBV20-1 with TRBJ2-1, with D uncertain. Germline values: CDR1 DFQATT, CDR2 SNEGSKA (reference sequence). This CDR3 has 11 amino acids. Trimming stripped 4 bases from V and 8 bases from J, with 9 bases between.

The chain joins TRBV2 to TRBJ1-2, with 12 bases lining up with TRBD1. Germline CDR1 reads SNHLY; CDR2 reads FYNNEI. J was trimmed by 4 bases and V by 5 bases; bases with no gene match: 11. The CDR3 totals 17 residues. The CDR3 loop is CASSPFRDRGRTYGYTF. The CDR3 coding sequence is TGTGCCAGCAGTCCCTTCCGGGACAGGGGGCGCACCTATGGCTACACCTTC. The full variable domain, completed using reference TRBV2 and TRBJ1-2, is EPEVTQTPSHQVTQMGQEVILRCVPISNHLYFYWYRQILGQKVEFLVSFYNNEISEKSEIFDDQFSVERPDGSNFTLKIRSTKLEDSAMYFCASSPFRDRGRTYGYTFGSGTRLTVV.

The chain joins TRBV6-2 or TRBV6-3 to TRBJ2-7, with 8 bases fitting TRBD2. V trimming: 0 bases; J trimming: 0 bases; junction bases outside the gene matches: 4. Germline-derived CDR1 and CDR2 are MNHEY and SVGEGT. The CDR3 has 16 amino acids. The CDR3 DNA reads TGTGCCAGCAGTTACTCGCTAGCGGGCTCCTCCTACGAGCAGTACTTC. Its protein product is CASSYSLAGSSYEQYF.

This clonotype has just one count. The chain has TRBV5-1 and TRBJ2-1, with 9 bases fitting TRBD1. Per germline, CDR1 SGHRS and CDR2 YFSETQ. Trimming cost V 0 bases and J 8 bases; bases outside gene matches: 12. The CDR3 spans 17 residues. This chain's CDR3 is CASSLVSGTGMVDEQFF. For the CDR3, the DNA is TGCGCCAGCAGCTTGGTATCCGGGACAGGGATGGTCGATGAGCAGTTCTTC.

This chain links TRBV2 with TRBJ1-1, with D possibly TRBD1 on 5 matching bases. Trimming stripped 4 bases from V and 11 bases from J, with 14 bases between. Germline lookup yields CDR1 SNHLY and CDR2 FYNNEI. This CDR3 region has 12 residues. The CDR3 here is CASSVQGRGAFF. In nucleotides, the CDR3 is TGTGCCAGCAGTGTGCAGGGAAGAGGCGCTTTCTTT.

V and J are TRBV16 and TRBJ2-7; D might be TRBD1 (6 bases). Per germline, CDR1 KGHSY and CDR2 FQNENV. The CDR3 loop spans 15 amino acids. V lost 6 bases, J lost 3 bases, and 18 bases lay in between. This CDR3 is CASSYDRPYVYEQYF. The CDR3 DNA follows: TGTGCCAGCAGTTACGACAGGCCTTATGTCTACGAGCAGTACTTC. The variable domain in full, completed from reference TRBV16 and TRBJ2-7, reads GEEVAQTPKHLVRGEGQKAKLYCAPIKGHSYVFWYQQVLKNEFKFLISFQNENVFDETGMPKERFSAKCLPNSPCSLEIQATKLEDSAVYFCASSYDRPYVYEQYFGPGTRLTVT.

V is TRBV20-1 and J is TRBJ1-2, with D possibly matching TRBD1 (5 bases). The length of the CDR3 is 10 residues. Germline V gene data show CDR1 as DFQATT and CDR2 as SNEGSKA (reference sequence). Here the CDR3 reads CSSGGDGYTF. CDR3 nucleotide sequence: TGCAGCTCTGGAGGGGATGGCTACACCTTC.

This rearrangement joins TRBV27 to TRBJ2-3; the match to TRBD1 covers 9 bases. This CDR3 region has 18 residues. Unmatched junction bases numbered 13, after V lost 1 base and J lost 5 bases. CDR1 and CDR2 (germline): MNHEY, SMNVEV (reference sequence). DNA of the CDR3: TGTGCCAGCAGTTTATTGGGTCGGTGGGACAGGGCGAAAGATACGCAGTATTTT. This codes for CASSLLGRWDRAKDTQYF.

The rearrangement uses TRBV12-3 or TRBV12-4 and TRBJ2-1; TRBD1 matches at 8 bases. J was trimmed by 0 bases and V by 11 bases; bases with no gene match: 9. The CDR3 spans 15 residues. DNA of the CDR3: TGTGCCCACAGGGGGGCCCCGAGCTCCTACAATGAGCAGTTCTTC. Its protein product is CAHRGAPSSYNEQFF.

This chain joins TRBV6-6 and TRBJ2-5; D remains unclear. Trimming pared 6 bases from V and 5 bases from J, leaving 13 bases between. The V gene's germline CDR1 is MNHNY and CDR2 SVGAGI (reference sequence). CDR3 length equals 13 residues. Written as DNA, the CDR3 is TGTGCCAGCAGGAGCGAACACGAGGAGACCCAGTACTTC. This translates into CASRSEHEETQYF.

This chain connects TRBV6-1 to TRBJ2-4; D remains ambiguous. Germline V lookup: CDR1 MNHNS, CDR2 SASEGT. Trimming stripped 8 bases from V and 9 bases from J, with 17 bases between. The CDR3 sequence is 13 residues long. The CDR3 loop reads CASVSLGMTIQYF. As DNA, the CDR3 is TGTGCCAGCGTGAGTTTGGGGATGACCATTCAGTACTTC.

The chain combines TRBV3-1 with TRBJ1-2; D is perhaps TRBD1 (5 bases). CDR1 LGHDT and CDR2 YNNKEL come from the germline V gene (reference sequence). There are 14 residues in the CDR3. With 4 bases removed from V and 8 bases from J, the gap between germline ends came to 17 bases. The chain's CDR3 is CASSLNGGEGGYTF. The CDR3 DNA reads as TGTGCCAGCAGCCTCAACGGGGGGGAGGGAGGCTACACCTTC.

The chain uses TRBV30 and TRBJ2-1, with no clear D. The CDR3 is 11 amino acids. The V gene lost 3 bases and the J gene lost 4 bases, with 4 bases spanning the gap. Germline V CDR1 and CDR2: GTSNPN, SVGIG (reference sequence). The CDR3 loop is CAWRNYNEQFF. CDR3 DNA sequence: TGTGCCTGGAGGAATTACAATGAGCAGTTCTTC. The full variable domain, with the rest looked up from reference TRBV30 and TRBJ2-1, is SQTIHQWPATLVQPVGSPLSLECTVEGTSNPNLYWYRQAAGRGLQLLFYSVGIGQISSEVPQNLSASRPQDRQFILSSKKLLLSDSGFYLCAWRNYNEQFFGPGTRLTVL.

V gene TRBV19 combines with J gene TRBJ1-2; maybe TRBD1 (5 bases). Trimming removed 7 bases from V and 8 bases from J, with 14 bases in between. Germline CDR1 LNHDA, CDR2 SQIVND (reference sequence). The CDR3 has 12 residues. CDR3 sequence reads: CASTEGQVGYTF. CDR3 bases: TGTGCCAGTACCGAAGGACAAGTAGGCTACACCTTC.

The rearrangement joins TRBV29-1 to TRBJ1-2; D gene uncertain. This CDR3 has 10 residues. Germline CDR1 and CDR2: SQVTM and ANQGSEA. Trimming cost V 2 bases and J 9 bases, with 7 bases left between them. CDR3 DNA sequence: TGCAGCGTTGAAACCCCCCGCTACACCTTC. The encoded protein is CSVETPRYTF.

This chain links TRBV12-5 with TRBJ2-7, with D maybe TRBD1 (5 bases). The CDR3 is made up of 13 amino acids. With 2 bases removed from V and 3 bases from J, the gap between germline ends came to 8 bases. Looked up from germline, CDR1 is LGHNT and CDR2 is FRNRAP. The CDR3 region is CASGLSGLYEQYF. CDR3 nucleotides: TGTGCTAGTGGTTTGTCAGGGCTCTACGAGCAGTACTTC.

The chain carries TRBV19 and TRBJ2-2; D remains ambiguous. The CDR3 loop spans 14 amino acids. Germline values: CDR1 LNHDA, CDR2 SQIVND (reference sequence). Trimming stripped 8 bases from V and 0 bases from J, with 10 bases between. CDR3 in amino acids: CASGSQANTGELFF. For the CDR3, the DNA is TGTGCCAGTGGGTCTCAGGCGAACACCGGGGAGCTGTTTTTT.

V usage is TRBV25-1 and J usage is TRBJ2-1, with 9 bases fitting TRBD2. Germline V gene lookup returns CDR1 MGHDK and CDR2 SYGVNS. Trimming removed 4 bases from V and 7 bases from J; junction bases left unmatched: 2. The length of the CDR3 is 13 residues. This chain's CDR3 is CASSVSGSNEQFF. In DNA form, the CDR3 reads TGTGCCAGCAGTGTTAGCGGGAGTAATGAGCAGTTCTTC.

The chain uses TRBV7-2 and TRBJ1-5, with D perhaps TRBD1 (5 bases). The germline CDR1 and CDR2 sequences are SGHTA and FQGNSA. The V and J ends lost 5 bases and 7 bases respectively, with 9 bases between them. The CDR3 is made up of 12 amino acids. The CDR3, as DNA: TGTGCCAGCAGCCTCCGGGGGCAGCCCCAGCATTTT. This codes for CASSLRGQPQHF.

The rearrangement links TRBV19 to TRBJ2-1; D remains unclear. Germline lookup yields CDR1 LNHDA and CDR2 SQIVND (reference sequence). CDR3 length equals 14 residues. V was cut by 1 base and J by 0 bases, with 4 bases left in between. CDR3 protein: CASSIVSSYNEQFF. Written as DNA, the CDR3 is TGTGCCAGTAGTATAGTTAGCTCCTACAATGAGCAGTTCTTC.

V and J are TRBV12-3 or TRBV12-4 and TRBJ2-7; 9 bases fit TRBD2. V was clipped by 7 bases and J by 12 bases; unmatched bases: 13. The CDR3 runs 13 residues. The CDR3 loop reads CASTRGSGRITYF. The CDR3 DNA reads as TGTGCCAGCACCCGGGGGAGCGGGAGGATTACGTACTTC.

The chain couples TRBV20-1 to TRBJ1-5; D gene unclear. This CDR3 contains 12 residues. Trimming cost V 6 bases and J 7 bases, with 13 bases left between them. Germline V gives CDR1 DFQATT, CDR2 SNEGSKA (reference sequence). CDR3 bases: TGCAGTGCACGCGACGGCGCCCAGCCCCAGCATTTT. It yields the protein CSARDGAQPQHF.